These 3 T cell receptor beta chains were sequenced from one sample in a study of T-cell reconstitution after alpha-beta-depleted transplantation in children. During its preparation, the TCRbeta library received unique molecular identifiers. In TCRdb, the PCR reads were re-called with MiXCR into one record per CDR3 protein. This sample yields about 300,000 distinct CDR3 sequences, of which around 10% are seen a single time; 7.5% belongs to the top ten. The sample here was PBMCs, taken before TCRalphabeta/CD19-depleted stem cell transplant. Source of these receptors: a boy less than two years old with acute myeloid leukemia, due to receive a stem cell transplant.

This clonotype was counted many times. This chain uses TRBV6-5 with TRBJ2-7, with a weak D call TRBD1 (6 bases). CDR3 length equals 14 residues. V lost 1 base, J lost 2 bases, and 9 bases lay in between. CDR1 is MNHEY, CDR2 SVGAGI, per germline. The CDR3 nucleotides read TGTGCCAGCAGTTACTTCCGGGACACCTACGAGCAGTACTTC. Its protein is CASSYFRDTYEQYF.

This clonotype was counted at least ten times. The CDR3 DNA is TGCGCCAGCAGCCTTACAGGGATTAATTCACCCCTCCACTTT. Its translation: CASSLTGINSPLHF. The chain joins TRBV5-1 to TRBJ1-6; maybe TRBD1 (6 bases). Trimming cost V 4 bases and J 6 bases, with 11 bases left between them. Germline CDR1 SGHRS, CDR2 YFSETQ. The CDR3 has 14 amino acids.

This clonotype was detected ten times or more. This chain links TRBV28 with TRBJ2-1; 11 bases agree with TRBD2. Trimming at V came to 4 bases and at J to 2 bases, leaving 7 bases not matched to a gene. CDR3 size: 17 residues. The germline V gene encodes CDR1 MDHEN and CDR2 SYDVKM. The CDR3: CASSSEASGGTYNEQFF. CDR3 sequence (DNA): TGTGCCAGCAGTTCAGAAGCTAGCGGGGGGACCTACAATGAGCAGTTCTTC. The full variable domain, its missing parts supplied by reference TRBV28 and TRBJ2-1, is DVKVTQSSRYLVKRTGEKVFLECVQDMDHENMFWYRQDPGLGLRLIYFSYDVKMKEKGDIPEGYSVSREKKERFSLILESASTNQTSMYLCASSSEASGGTYNEQFFGPGTRLTVL.